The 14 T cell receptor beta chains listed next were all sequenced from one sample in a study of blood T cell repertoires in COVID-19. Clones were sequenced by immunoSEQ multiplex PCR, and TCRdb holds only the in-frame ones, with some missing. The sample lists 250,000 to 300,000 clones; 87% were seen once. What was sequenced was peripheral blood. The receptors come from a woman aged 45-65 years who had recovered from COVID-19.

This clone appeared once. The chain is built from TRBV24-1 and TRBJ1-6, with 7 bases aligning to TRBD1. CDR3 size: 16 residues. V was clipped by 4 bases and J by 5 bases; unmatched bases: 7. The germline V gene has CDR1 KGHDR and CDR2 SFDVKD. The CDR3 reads CATSDRDRLNNSPLHF. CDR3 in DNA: TGTGCCACCAGTGACCGGGACAGACTTAATAATTCACCCCTCCACTTT.

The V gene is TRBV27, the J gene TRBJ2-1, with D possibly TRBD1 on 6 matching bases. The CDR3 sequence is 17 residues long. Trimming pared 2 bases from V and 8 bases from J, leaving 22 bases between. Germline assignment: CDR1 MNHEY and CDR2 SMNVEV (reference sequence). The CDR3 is CASSLMGANLGGDEQFF. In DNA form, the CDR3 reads TGTGCCAGCAGTTTAATGGGGGCAAATTTGGGTGGCGATGAGCAGTTCTTC.

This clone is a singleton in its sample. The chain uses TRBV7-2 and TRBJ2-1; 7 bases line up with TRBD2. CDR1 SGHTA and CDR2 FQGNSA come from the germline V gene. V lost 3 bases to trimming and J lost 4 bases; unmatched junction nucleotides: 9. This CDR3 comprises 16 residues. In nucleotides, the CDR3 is TGTGCCAGCAGCTTCTCTCCAGCTAGCGGATACAATGAGCAGTTCTTC. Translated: CASSFSPASGYNEQFF.

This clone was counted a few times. CDR3 DNA sequence: TGTGCCAGCAGTTATAGTCGACAGGGTTGGGAGCCCCAGCATTTT. It codes for CASSYSRQGWEPQHF. V gene TRBV7-9 combines with J gene TRBJ1-5; 7 positions match TRBD1. This CDR3 has 15 residues. J was trimmed by 8 bases and V by 6 bases; bases with no gene match: 13. Germline V gene sequence: CDR1 SEHNR, CDR2 FQNEAQ (reference sequence).

CDR3 coding DNA: TGTGCCTGGAGTGTACGAGCATTCTCTGGAAACACCATATATTTT. Its translation: CAWSVRAFSGNTIYF. This rearrangement joins TRBV30 to TRBJ1-3; D not certain. The V gene lost 0 bases and the J gene lost 0 bases, with 9 bases spanning the gap. The CDR3 has 15 amino acids. Germline lookup yields CDR1 GTSNPN and CDR2 SVGIG (reference sequence).

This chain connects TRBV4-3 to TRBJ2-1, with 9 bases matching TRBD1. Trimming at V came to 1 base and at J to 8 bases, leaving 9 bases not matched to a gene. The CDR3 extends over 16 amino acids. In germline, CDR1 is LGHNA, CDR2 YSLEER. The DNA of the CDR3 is TGCGCCAGCAGCCAAGTATGGACAGGGGAAGAAGATGAGCAGTTCTTC. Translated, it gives CASSQVWTGEEDEQFF.

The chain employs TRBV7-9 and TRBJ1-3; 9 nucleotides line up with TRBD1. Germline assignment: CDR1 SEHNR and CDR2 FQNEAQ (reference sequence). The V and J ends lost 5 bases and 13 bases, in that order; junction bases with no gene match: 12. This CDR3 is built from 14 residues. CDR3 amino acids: CASSPLGTGTRIYF. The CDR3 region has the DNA TGTGCCAGCAGCCCCTTGGGGACAGGGACCCGGATATATTTT.

This CDR3 reads CASSLGPRRGTEAFF. The CDR3 DNA follows: TGTGCCAGCAGCTTGGGACCCAGGCGGGGGACTGAAGCTTTCTTT. J is TRBJ1-1 and V is TRBV5-6, with a tentative D call TRBD1 (5 bases). The CDR3 spans 15 residues. Germline V gene lookup returns CDR1 SGHDT and CDR2 YYEEEE. The ends were cut back, 0 bases at V and 5 bases at J, with 14 bases in the middle.

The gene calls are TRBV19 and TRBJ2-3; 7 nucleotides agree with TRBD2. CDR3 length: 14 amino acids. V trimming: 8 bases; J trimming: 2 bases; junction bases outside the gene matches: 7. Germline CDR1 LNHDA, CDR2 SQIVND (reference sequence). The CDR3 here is CASAPGTNTDTQYF. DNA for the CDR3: TGTGCCAGTGCCCCCGGGACTAACACAGATACGCAGTATTTT.

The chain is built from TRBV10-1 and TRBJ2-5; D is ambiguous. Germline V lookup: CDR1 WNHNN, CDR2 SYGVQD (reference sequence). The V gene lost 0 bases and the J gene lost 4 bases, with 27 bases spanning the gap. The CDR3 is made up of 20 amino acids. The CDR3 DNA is TGCGCCAGCAGTGAGTCGACTCGGCAGTCCGGCAACCGGTTTGGAGAGACCCAGTACTTC. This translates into CASSESTRQSGNRFGETQYF.

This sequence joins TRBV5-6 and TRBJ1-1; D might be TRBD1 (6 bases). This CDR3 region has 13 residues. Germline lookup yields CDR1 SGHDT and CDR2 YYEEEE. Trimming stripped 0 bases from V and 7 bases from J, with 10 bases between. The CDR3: CASSLVGAGEAFF. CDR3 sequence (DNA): TGTGCCAGCAGCTTGGTGGGGGCAGGTGAAGCTTTCTTT.

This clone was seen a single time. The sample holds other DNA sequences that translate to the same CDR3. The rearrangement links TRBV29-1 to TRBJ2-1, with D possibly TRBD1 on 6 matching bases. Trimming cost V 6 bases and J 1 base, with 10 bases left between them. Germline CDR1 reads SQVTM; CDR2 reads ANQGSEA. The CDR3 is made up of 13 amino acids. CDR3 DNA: TGCAGCGTCGAGGACAGTTCCTACAATGAGCAGTTCTTC. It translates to CSVEDSSYNEQFF.

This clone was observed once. DNA of the CDR3: TGTGCCACCTCAAAGGGACAGTCGAACACCGGGGAGCTGTTTTTT. This translates into CATSKGQSNTGELFF. This rearrangement joins TRBV19 to TRBJ2-2; 7 bases fit TRBD1. The CDR3 is 15 residues long. CDR1 is LNHDA, CDR2 SQIVND, per germline (reference sequence). With V trimmed by 10 bases and J by 0 bases, 8 bases remained unmatched.

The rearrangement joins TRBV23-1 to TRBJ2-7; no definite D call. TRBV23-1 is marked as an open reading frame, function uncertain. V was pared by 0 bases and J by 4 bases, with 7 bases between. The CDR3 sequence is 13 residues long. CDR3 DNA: TGCGCCAGCAGTCAATCAAGCCAATACGAGCAGTACTTC. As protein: CASSQSSQYEQYF.